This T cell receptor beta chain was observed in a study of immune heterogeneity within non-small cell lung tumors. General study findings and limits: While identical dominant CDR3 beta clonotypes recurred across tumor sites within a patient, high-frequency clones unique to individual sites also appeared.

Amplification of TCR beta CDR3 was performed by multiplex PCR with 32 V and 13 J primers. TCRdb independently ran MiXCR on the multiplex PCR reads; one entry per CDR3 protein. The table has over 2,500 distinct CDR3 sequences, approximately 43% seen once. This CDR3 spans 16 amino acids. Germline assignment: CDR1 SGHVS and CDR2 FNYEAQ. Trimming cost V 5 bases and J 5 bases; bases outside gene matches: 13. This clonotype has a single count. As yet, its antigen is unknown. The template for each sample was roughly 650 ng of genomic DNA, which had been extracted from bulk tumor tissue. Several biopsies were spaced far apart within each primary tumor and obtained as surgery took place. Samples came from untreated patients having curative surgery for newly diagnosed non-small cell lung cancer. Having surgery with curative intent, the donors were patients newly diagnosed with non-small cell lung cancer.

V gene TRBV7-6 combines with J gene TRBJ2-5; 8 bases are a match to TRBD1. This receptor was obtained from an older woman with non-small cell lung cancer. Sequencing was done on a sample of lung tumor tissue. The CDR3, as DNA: TGTGCCAGCAGCCGCAACCCAACAGGGGGAGATGAGACCCAGTACTTC. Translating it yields CASSRNPTGGDETQYF.